Shown below are 18 T cell receptor beta chains from a single sample sequenced in a study of blood T cell repertoires in COVID-19. Profiling relied on immunoSEQ multiplex PCR, and the TCRdb table lists in-frame clones only, not all of them. The sample includes 250,000 to 350,000 clones, approximately 84% of them seen just once. Sequences were obtained from peripheral blood. These receptors were collected from a human donor with COVID-19, enrolled during active disease. The donor label of this sample is uncertain.

The chain has TRBV28 and TRBJ2-1; D unclear. V shed 6 bases and J shed 2 bases, with 8 bases lying between them. CDR3 length equals 13 residues. CDR1 is MDHEN and CDR2 is SYDVKM in the germline V gene. CDR3 nucleotides: TGTGCCAGCAGGCCAACTGCCTACAATGAGCAGTTCTTC. Amino acids: CASRPTAYNEQFF.

This chain joins TRBV28 and TRBJ1-2; possible D gene TRBD1, 6 bases. This CDR3 is built from 13 residues. Deletions cut 6 bases from V and 7 bases from J, with 15 bases between. Germline CDR1 MDHEN, CDR2 SYDVKM. CDR3 sequence: CASSNLQGFGYTF. CDR3 in DNA: TGTGCCAGCAGCAATCTACAGGGTTTTGGCTACACCTTC.

The chain joins TRBV7-3 to TRBJ1-6, with D perhaps TRBD1 (5 bases). The V end lost 0 bases, the J end lost 10 bases, and 13 bases lay between the germline ends. The CDR3 sequence is 15 residues long. Germline lookup yields CDR1 SGHTA and CDR2 FQGTGA. The CDR3 region is CASSLTTGVGSPLHF. The DNA for the CDR3 is TGTGCCAGCAGCTTAACGACGGGGGTTGGATCACCCCTCCACTTT. The whole variable domain, filled in from reference TRBV7-3 and TRBJ1-6, reads GAGVSQTPSNKVTEKGKYVELRCDPISGHTALYWYRQSLGQGPEFLIYFQGTGAADDSGLPNDRFFAVRPEGSVSTLKIQRTERGDSAVYLCASSLTTGVGSPLHFGNGTRLTVT.

The chain combines TRBV5-4 with TRBJ2-7; 7 bases agree with TRBD1. Germline V gene lookup returns CDR1 SGHNT and CDR2 YYREEE (reference sequence). The CDR3 consists of 14 residues. Trimming at V came to 7 bases and at J to 0 bases, leaving 7 bases not matched to a gene. This chain's CDR3 is CASGGTASSYEQYF. In nucleotides, the CDR3 is TGTGCCAGCGGTGGGACAGCGAGCTCCTACGAGCAGTACTTC.

The gene calls are TRBV5-8 and TRBJ2-5; D is uncertain. Between the trimmed V and J ends, which lost 0 bases and 7 bases, there was a span of 13 bases. Germline V gene data show CDR1 as SGHTS and CDR2 as YDEGEE. The CDR3 has 14 amino acids. DNA for the CDR3: TGTGCCAGCAGCTTGGAAGCCAGCGAAGCGACCCAGTACTTC. It specifies CASSLEASEATQYF.

The V call is TRBV11-3, the J call TRBJ2-1; D ambiguous. From germline, CDR1 is SGHNT and CDR2 YENEEA. The CDR3 loop spans 13 amino acids. Deletions cut 3 bases from V and 5 bases from J, with 8 bases between. CDR3 in DNA: TGTGCCAGCAGCTTCGACGGAGACAATGAGCAGTTCTTC. Its translation is CASSFDGDNEQFF.

The J gene is TRBJ2-2, the V gene TRBV28; the D gene is possibly TRBD1 (6 bases). The CDR3 length is 14 residues. Germline lookup yields CDR1 MDHEN and CDR2 SYDVKM. V lost 6 bases and J 1 base, leaving 9 bases between the germline ends. DNA for the CDR3: TGTGCCAGCAGGAGGGGGAAGAACACCGGGGAGCTGTTTTTT. It translates to CASRRGKNTGELFF.

The chain recombines TRBV18 with TRBJ1-2; the match to TRBD1 covers 9 bases. The V gene end was trimmed by 3 bases and the J gene end by 8 bases; junction bases not matched to a gene: 10. Germline V gene sequence: CDR1 KGHSH, CDR2 LQKENI. This CDR3 spans 15 amino acids. This chain's CDR3 is CASSPLTGGGEGYTF. As DNA, the CDR3 is TGTGCCAGCTCACCGTTGACAGGGGGAGGGGAAGGCTACACCTTC. Full variable domain (missing parts from reference TRBV18 and TRBJ1-2): NAGVMQNPRHLVRRRGQEARLRCSPMKGHSHVYWYRQLPEEGLKFMVYLQKENIIDESGMPKERFSAEFPKEGPSILRIQQVVRGDSAAYFCASSPLTGGGEGYTFGSGTRLTVV.

This rearrangement joins TRBV7-8 to TRBJ1-2; D not resolved. Germline V gene data show CDR1 as SGHVS and CDR2 as FQNEAQ. Trimming left V 0 bases short and J 8 bases short, with 13 bases between. The CDR3 has 14 residues. The CDR3 region is CASSLARLGEGYTF. The DNA of the CDR3 is TGTGCCAGCAGCTTAGCACGGTTAGGAGAAGGCTACACCTTC.

V gene TRBV9 combines with J gene TRBJ2-2, with 10 bases that match TRBD2. The CDR3 sequence is 16 residues long. Germline V gene lookup returns CDR1 SGDLS and CDR2 YYNGEE. V trimming: 0 bases; J trimming: 7 bases; junction bases outside the gene matches: 6. The CDR3 region is CASSVDAAGGVGELFF. The DNA for the CDR3 is TGTGCCAGCAGCGTAGATGCAGCGGGAGGGGTCGGGGAGCTGTTTTTT.

The chain combines TRBV6-6 with TRBJ2-7; TRBD2 matches at 13 bases. Germline V CDR1 and CDR2: MNHNY, SVGAGI (reference sequence). CDR3 size: 16 residues. The trim removed 2 bases at V and 5 bases at J, leaving 6 bases unmatched. For the CDR3, the DNA is TGTGCCAGCAGTTACCCTGGACTAGCGGGAGCCCACGAGCAGTACTTC. It yields the protein CASSYPGLAGAHEQYF.

The chain uses TRBV7-9 and TRBJ1-2; a possible D gene is TRBD1 (5 bases). V was clipped by 1 base and J by 4 bases, with 7 bases between them. Per the germline V gene, CDR1 is SEHNR and CDR2 is FQNEAQ (reference sequence). The length of the CDR3 is 13 residues. The CDR3 here is CASSLGQLYGYTF. Written as DNA, the CDR3 is TGTGCCAGCAGCTTAGGACAGCTCTATGGCTACACCTTC.

The V gene is TRBV5-4, the J gene TRBJ2-6; a possible D gene is TRBD2 (6 bases). Germline lookup yields CDR1 SGHNT and CDR2 YYREEE (reference sequence). V lost 4 bases and J 2 bases, leaving 16 bases between the germline ends. This CDR3 is 17 amino acids long. The CDR3 sequence: CASSTGLRVPGANVLTF. Here the CDR3 DNA reads TGTGCCAGCAGCACCGGACTAAGGGTCCCTGGGGCCAACGTCCTGACTTTC.

The chain is built from TRBV12-3 or TRBV12-4 and TRBJ2-1, with 7 positions matching TRBD1. The CDR3 length is 13 residues. V trimming: 6 bases; J trimming: 6 bases; junction bases outside the gene matches: 5. CDR3 sequence: CASSPGQINEQFF. The CDR3 DNA sequence: TGTGCCAGCAGCCCGGGACAGATCAATGAGCAGTTCTTC.

The chain recombines TRBV7-8 with TRBJ1-5; D possibly corresponds to TRBD1 (6 bases). The CDR3 runs 14 residues. Trimming cost V 0 bases and J 7 bases, with 10 bases left between them. Germline V CDR1 and CDR2: SGHVS, FQNEAQ. CDR3 amino acids: CASSLAGAAQPQHF. The CDR3, as DNA: TGTGCCAGCAGCTTAGCGGGGGCGGCACAGCCCCAGCATTTT.

CDR3 loop: CASRSLKSGLASYNEQFF. The CDR3 DNA is TGTGCCAGCAGAAGTCTAAAATCCGGACTAGCGTCCTACAATGAGCAGTTCTTC. This chain links TRBV28 with TRBJ2-1, with 9 bases identical to TRBD2. Germline CDR1 is MDHEN and CDR2 is SYDVKM. This CDR3 contains 18 residues. V trimming: 6 bases; J trimming: 1 base; junction bases outside the gene matches: 13.

The J gene is TRBJ1-5, the V gene TRBV10-2; D may be TRBD1 (5 bases). Trimming removed 6 bases at V and 2 bases at J, with 17 bases between. CDR1 is WSHSY, CDR2 SAAADI, per germline. The CDR3 has 16 residues. The CDR3 coding sequence is TGCGCCAGCAGAGACTTCCAGGGTTCGGGCAATCAGCCCCAGCATTTT. It yields the protein CASRDFQGSGNQPQHF.

This rearrangement joins TRBV5-6 to TRBJ1-4, with 8 nucleotides matching TRBD1. Germline assignment: CDR1 SGHDT and CDR2 YYEEEE. This CDR3 spans 16 amino acids. V gave up 2 bases and J gave up 0 bases; unmatched junction bases: 3. The CDR3 sequence: CASSFGTGATNEKLFF. CDR3 in DNA: TGTGCCAGCAGCTTCGGGACAGGTGCAACTAATGAAAAACTGTTTTTT.